The next 32 T cell receptor beta chains were all read from a single sample in a study of blood T cell repertoires in COVID-19. TCRdb keeps only in-frame clones here, not all; method: immunoSEQ multiplex PCR. This table has about 280,000 clones, 85% appearing once. Sequenced: PBMCs or T cells enriched from blood (not recorded which). The receptors here all came from a woman aged 45 to 65 who had recovered from COVID-19.

V usage is TRBV18 and J usage is TRBJ1-1, with a possible D match to TRBD1 (5 bases). This CDR3 comprises 14 residues. V lost 3 bases and J lost 4, with 12 bases in between. Germline values: CDR1 KGHSH, CDR2 LQKENI. The CDR3 sequence is CASSPGGGGTEAFF. CDR3 nucleotides: TGTGCCAGCTCACCGGGAGGTGGGGGCACTGAAGCTTTCTTT.

The V and J genes are TRBV9 and TRBJ2-3; 10 bases align to TRBD2. The CDR3 totals 17 residues. Germline V gives CDR1 SGDLS, CDR2 YYNGEE. Trimming took 4 bases from V and 2 from J; bases not matched to a gene: 10. CDR3: CASSMGLAGATTDTQYF. As DNA, the CDR3 is TGTGCCAGCAGCATGGGGCTAGCGGGGGCTACCACAGATACGCAGTATTTT.

The chain is built from TRBV3-1 (or the pseudogene TRBV3-2) and TRBJ1-1; D uncertain. The CDR3 covers 14 residues. Trimming shortened V by 1 base and J by 1 base, and 7 bases separated the two germline ends. Germline V gene sequence: CDR1 LGHDT, CDR2 YNNKEL (reference sequence). Here the CDR3 reads CASSQAGGNTEAFF. CDR3 coding DNA: TGTGCCAGCAGCCAAGCTGGAGGGAACACTGAAGCTTTCTTT.

The V call is TRBV3-1 (or the pseudogene TRBV3-2), the J call TRBJ1-3, with 7 bases that match TRBD1. This CDR3 contains 15 residues. V was pared by 7 bases and J by 3 bases, with 9 bases of the junction left unmatched. From germline, CDR1 is LGHDT and CDR2 YNNKEL (reference sequence). Here the CDR3 DNA reads TGTGCCAGCACCCCGGGAGGGGGCGATGGAAACACCATATATTTT. It encodes CASTPGGGDGNTIYF.

Regarding this clone: At one end the junction does not follow the germline gene, possibly because of a read error. The chain couples TRBV6-1 to TRBJ1-3; D is uncertain. Germline V CDR1 and CDR2: MNHNS, SASEGT. CDR3 size: 15 residues. The CDR3 region is CASSKARESGNTIYF. Written as DNA, the CDR3 is TGTGCCAGCAGTAAAGCCCGGGAATCTGGAAACACCATATATTTT.

The chain couples TRBV7-2 to TRBJ2-3; TRBD2 might be the D (6 bases). Trimming cost V 4 bases and J 10 bases, with 18 bases left between them. The germline V gene encodes CDR1 SGHTA and CDR2 FQGNSA. This CDR3 has 14 amino acids. The CDR3 here is CASSSTLRGIAQYF. CDR3 DNA sequence: TGTGCCAGCAGCTCTACCCTCCGGGGGATCGCGCAGTATTTT.

The chain combines TRBV19 with TRBJ2-5, with D unresolved. CDR1 is LNHDA, CDR2 SQIVND, per germline (reference sequence). The V end was cut by 2 bases, the J end by 3 bases, with 10 bases between. CDR3 length: 14 amino acids. The CDR3 region is CASSIKVLEETQYF. In DNA form, the CDR3 reads TGTGCCAGTAGTATAAAAGTTCTAGAAGAGACCCAGTACTTC.

The rearrangement joins TRBV30 to TRBJ1-5, with TRBD1 matching over 12 bases. Trimming removed 2 bases from V and 4 bases from J; junction bases left unmatched: 12. Germline V gene data show CDR1 as GTSNPN and CDR2 as SVGIG (reference sequence). The CDR3 extends over 18 amino acids. The CDR3 DNA is TGTGCCTGGAGTCGCACCGGGACAGGGGGCTTCCTTAATCAGCCCCAGCATTTT. Amino acids: CAWSRTGTGGFLNQPQHF.

The V and J genes are TRBV15 and TRBJ1-1; 7 positions agree with TRBD1. The V and J ends lost 2 bases and 10 bases, in that order; junction bases with no gene match: 4. Germline V CDR1 and CDR2: LNHNV, YYDKDF (reference sequence). The CDR3 is made up of 12 amino acids. Here the CDR3 reads CATSRLTGLAFF. The DNA for the CDR3 is TGTGCCACCAGCAGACTGACAGGGCTAGCTTTCTTT.

This chain connects TRBV29-1 to TRBJ1-2, with D possibly TRBD1 on 6 matching bases. The CDR3 has 14 amino acids. Deletions cut 5 bases from V and 0 bases from J, with 13 bases between. Germline assignment: CDR1 SQVTM and CDR2 ANQGSEA. The CDR3 region is CSVYGQLANYGYTF. The CDR3 bases are TGCAGCGTTTACGGACAGCTAGCTAACTATGGCTACACCTTC. The variable domain in full, with the rest retrieved from reference TRBV29-1 and TRBJ1-2, is SAVISQKPSRDICQRGTSLTIQCQVDSQVTMMFWYRQQPGQSLTLIATANQGSEATYESGFVIDKFPISRPNLTFSTLTVSNMSPEDSSIYLCSVYGQLANYGYTFGSGTRLTVV.

The rearrangement uses TRBV19 and TRBJ2-7; 14 bases line up with TRBD2. Per germline, CDR1 LNHDA and CDR2 SQIVND (reference sequence). The ends lost 5 bases at V and 1 base at J; junction bases unmatched: 7. This CDR3 has 17 amino acids. The CDR3 loop reads CASSPGTSGSRSYEQYF. In DNA, the CDR3 is TGTGCCAGTAGTCCCGGGACTAGCGGGAGTCGGTCCTACGAGCAGTACTTC.

The V call is TRBV7-2, the J call TRBJ2-5; the match to TRBD2 covers 9 bases. CDR1 and CDR2 from the germline V gene are SGHTA and FQGNSA. The CDR3 runs to 15 residues. V lost 3 bases and J lost 2; bases outside the gene matches: 4. CDR3 residues: CASSLASGTQETQYF. DNA for the CDR3: TGTGCCAGCAGCTTGGCTAGCGGGACTCAAGAGACCCAGTACTTC.

The chain has TRBV14 and TRBJ2-2; no clear D. The CDR3 is made up of 16 amino acids. Germline V CDR1 and CDR2: SGHDN, FVKESK. Trimming left V 5 bases short and J 0 bases short, with 13 bases between. CDR3 nucleotide sequence: TGTGCCAGCAGCAAAATTCAGAGCGCGAACACCGGGGAGCTGTTTTTT. As protein: CASSKIQSANTGELFF.

This clone was seen once. The genes are TRBV6-6 and TRBJ1-2; the D gene is possibly TRBD1 (6 bases). Trimming stripped 5 bases from V and 0 bases from J, with 16 bases between. The CDR3 runs 16 residues. Germline V gene sequence: CDR1 MNHNY, CDR2 SVGAGI (reference sequence). DNA of the CDR3: TGTGCCAGCAGTCACGAGCAGAGGGGGACTAACTATGGCTACACCTTC. Protein sequence: CASSHEQRGTNYGYTF.

The chain employs TRBV2 and TRBJ1-4; the D gene is possibly TRBD1 (5 bases). CDR3 size: 16 residues. With 1 base removed from V and 0 bases from J, the gap between germline ends came to 9 bases. CDR1 is SNHLY, CDR2 FYNNEI, per germline. CDR3 protein: CASSEGQKTTNEKLFF. The CDR3 DNA follows: TGTGCCAGCAGTGAAGGACAGAAGACAACTAATGAAAAACTGTTTTTT.

The chain carries TRBV28 and TRBJ2-1; TRBD1 aligns across 8 bases. CDR1 is MDHEN, CDR2 SYDVKM, per germline. V shed 8 bases, J shed 8 bases, and the junction held 11 bases outside the gene matches. This CDR3 region has 14 residues. Here the CDR3 DNA reads TGTGCCAGCCGCGGCCGGGACAGGTTCCATGAGCAGTTCTTC. The encoded protein is CASRGRDRFHEQFF.

J is TRBJ2-3 and V is TRBV11-2; TRBD1 agrees at 8 bases. The CDR3 has 17 amino acids. The trim removed 5 bases at V and 2 bases at J, leaving 12 bases unmatched. Per the germline V gene, CDR1 is SGHAT and CDR2 is FQNNGV. As DNA, the CDR3 is TGTGCCAGCAGCCCGGGACAGGTCATAATACCCACAGATACGCAGTATTTT. Translation gives CASSPGQVIIPTDTQYF.

The chain carries TRBV19 and TRBJ2-3; maybe TRBD2 (6 bases). The V end lost 6 bases, the J end lost 4 bases, and 17 bases lay between the germline ends. The CDR3 has 15 residues. Looked up from germline, CDR1 is LNHDA and CDR2 is SQIVND (reference sequence). The CDR3 coding sequence is TGTGCCAGTAGCCAAATCCGTCCGGGGGCAGATACGCAGTATTTT. This codes for CASSQIRPGADTQYF.

In this sample, this clone turned up a few times. The J gene is TRBJ1-5, the V gene TRBV7-2; the D gene is possibly TRBD1 (5 bases). CDR3 size: 15 residues. Germline lookup yields CDR1 SGHTA and CDR2 FQGNSA. Deletions cut 5 bases from V and 2 bases from J, with 13 bases between. CDR3 sequence: CASSQGAGGNQPQHF. The CDR3 nucleotides are TGTGCCAGCAGCCAGGGCGCAGGAGGCAATCAGCCCCAGCATTTT.

This clone appeared a single time. V is TRBV9 and J is TRBJ1-2, with D unclear. Deletions cut 7 bases from V and 2 bases from J, with 18 bases between. This CDR3 region has 15 residues. CDR1 is SGDLS and CDR2 is YYNGEE in the germline V gene. The CDR3 DNA reads TGTGCCAGCGCTGATCTCGGTAACTCGAACTATGGCTACACCTTC. Protein: CASADLGNSNYGYTF.

There are a few counts of this clone. The chain employs TRBV6-1 and TRBJ2-7; 12 bases agree with TRBD1. The CDR3 sequence is 20 residues long. In germline, CDR1 is MNHNS, CDR2 SASEGT. V shed 3 bases, J shed 0 bases, and the junction held 15 bases outside the gene matches. CDR3 sequence reads: CASSEPWDRGPSGSSYEQYF. For the CDR3, the DNA is TGTGCCAGCAGTGAGCCTTGGGACAGGGGGCCTAGCGGGTCCTCCTACGAGCAGTACTTC.

The chain links TRBV5-1 to TRBJ2-1; 14 positions match TRBD2. Trimming took 4 bases from V and 8 from J; bases not matched to a gene: 5. The CDR3 totals 15 residues. CDR1 is SGHRS and CDR2 is YFSETQ in the germline V gene. CDR3 sequence: CASSPGLAGVDEQFF. The CDR3 coding sequence is TGCGCCAGCAGCCCGGGACTAGCGGGAGTCGATGAGCAGTTCTTC.

The J gene is TRBJ2-3, the V gene TRBV5-5, with 8 bases aligning to TRBD2. The J segment lost 4 bases and the V segment lost 7 bases, leaving 5 bases of the junction unmatched. There are 13 residues in the CDR3. Germline V gene sequence: CDR1 SGHKS, CDR2 YYEKEE (reference sequence). This chain's CDR3 is CASQREHPDTQYF. In nucleotides, the CDR3 is TGTGCCAGCCAGCGGGAGCACCCAGATACGCAGTATTTT.

The genes are TRBV28 and TRBJ2-7; D is uncertain. Deletions cut 1 base from V and 9 bases from J, with 19 bases between. This CDR3 is 15 amino acids long. The germline V gene has CDR1 MDHEN and CDR2 SYDVKM. The CDR3 loop reads CASSLFRLESELQYF. CDR3 nucleotide sequence: TGTGCCAGCAGTTTATTCCGGCTAGAATCAGAACTGCAGTACTTC.

This clone appeared a few times. The chain has TRBV12-5 and TRBJ1-2, with 7 bases matching TRBD1. The germline V gene has CDR1 LGHNT and CDR2 FRNRAP. Trimming took 3 bases from V and 5 from J; bases not matched to a gene: 15. This CDR3 has 17 residues. Here the CDR3 reads CASGLQGAGGIGYGYTF. The CDR3 DNA is TGTGCTAGTGGTTTACAAGGGGCAGGGGGGATTGGGTATGGCTACACCTTC.

V is TRBV30 and J is TRBJ2-7; D ambiguous. V shed 0 bases and J shed 0 bases, with 6 bases lying between them. CDR1 is GTSNPN, CDR2 SVGIG, per germline (reference sequence). This CDR3 is 13 amino acids long. The CDR3 DNA sequence: TGTGCCTGGAGTGTATCTAACTCCTACGAGCAGTACTTC. Translated: CAWSVSNSYEQYF. The whole variable domain, remainder taken from reference TRBV30 and TRBJ2-7, is SQTIHQWPATLVQPVGSPLSLECTVEGTSNPNLYWYRQAAGRGLQLLFYSVGIGQISSEVPQNLSASRPQDRQFILSSKKLLLSDSGFYLCAWSVSNSYEQYFGPGTRLTVT.

The chain links TRBV15 to TRBJ2-5, with 7 bases that match TRBD2. CDR1 LNHNV and CDR2 YYDKDF come from the germline V gene (reference sequence). The CDR3 is made up of 17 amino acids. The V segment lost 0 bases and the J segment 1 base; nucleotides outside the gene matches: 8. CDR3 region: CATSRDRLAESQETQYF. The CDR3 nucleotides are TGTGCCACCAGCAGAGATCGGCTAGCGGAATCCCAAGAGACCCAGTACTTC.

The V gene is TRBV19, the J gene TRBJ2-2; 7 bases are a match to TRBD1. After removal of 7 bases from V and 5 bases from J, the junction contained 10 bases not matched to a gene. This CDR3 contains 15 residues. Per the germline V gene, CDR1 is LNHDA and CDR2 is SQIVND (reference sequence). The CDR3 spells CASTARQGYTGELFF. The CDR3 nucleotides read TGTGCCAGTACCGCCCGACAGGGTTATACCGGGGAGCTGTTTTTT.

The chain links TRBV2 to TRBJ1-5; no firm D call. Germline loops: CDR1 SNHLY, CDR2 FYNNEI. The CDR3 is 13 amino acids. Between the trimmed V and J ends, which lost 8 bases and 6 bases, there was a span of 14 bases. As DNA, the CDR3 is TGTGCCAGCGCCGTAGAAGATCCTCAGCCCCAGCATTTT. Residues: CASAVEDPQPQHF.

The chain links TRBV6-2 or TRBV6-3 to TRBJ2-1; 10 bases agree with TRBD2. V was clipped by 6 bases and J by 3 bases; unmatched bases: 8. CDR1 MNHEY and CDR2 SVGEGT come from the germline V gene. The CDR3 is made up of 16 amino acids. CDR3 protein: CASSRLLAGNYNEQFF. CDR3 bases: TGTGCCAGCAGCCGCCTACTAGCGGGGAACTACAATGAGCAGTTCTTC.

Details on this clone: An end of the junction does not agree with germline; a read error may underlie this. V and J are TRBV6-1 and TRBJ1-2, with 7 bases identical to TRBD1. Per the germline V gene, CDR1 is MNHNS and CDR2 is SASEGT. The CDR3 extends over 15 amino acids. The CDR3: CASREVRGQIYGYTF. The CDR3 nucleotides read TGTGCCAGCAGAGAAGTACGGGGACAGATTTATGGCTACACCTTC.

The V gene is TRBV5-1, the J gene TRBJ2-1, with 11 bases identical to TRBD2. From germline, CDR1 is SGHRS and CDR2 YFSETQ. The V gene end was trimmed by 2 bases and the J gene end by 7 bases; junction bases not matched to a gene: 8. There are 16 residues in the CDR3. In nucleotides, the CDR3 is TGCGCCAGCAGCTTTGGGCTAGCGGGAGGTCTTAATGAGCAGTTCTTC. This translates into CASSFGLAGGLNEQFF.